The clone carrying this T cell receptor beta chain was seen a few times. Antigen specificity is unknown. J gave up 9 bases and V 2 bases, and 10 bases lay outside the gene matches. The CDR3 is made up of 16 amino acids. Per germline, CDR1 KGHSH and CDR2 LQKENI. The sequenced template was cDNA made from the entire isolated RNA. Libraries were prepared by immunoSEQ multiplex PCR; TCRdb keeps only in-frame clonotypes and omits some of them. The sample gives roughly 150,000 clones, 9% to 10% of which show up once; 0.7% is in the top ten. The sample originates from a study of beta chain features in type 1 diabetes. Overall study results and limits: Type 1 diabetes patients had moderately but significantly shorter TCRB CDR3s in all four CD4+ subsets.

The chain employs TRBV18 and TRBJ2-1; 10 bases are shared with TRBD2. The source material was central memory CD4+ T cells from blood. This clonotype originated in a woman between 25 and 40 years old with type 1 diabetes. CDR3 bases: TGTGCCAGCTCACCATCCCAAGCGGGAGGGTCGGGTGAGCAGTTCTTC. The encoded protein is CASSPSQAGGSGEQFF. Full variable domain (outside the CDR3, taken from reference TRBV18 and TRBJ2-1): NAGVMQNPRHLVRRRGQEARLRCSPMKGHSHVYWYRQLPEEGLKFMVYLQKENIIDESGMPKERFSAEFPKEGPSILRIQQVVRGDSAAYFCASSPSQAGGSGEQFFGPGTRLTVL.